These 29 T cell receptor beta chains were all obtained from the same sample, sequenced in a study of cytomegalovirus exposure and HLA in healthy donors. PCR amplification relied on 60 Vbeta primers (plus 13 Jbeta primers). Profiled with immunoSEQ multiplex PCR; TCRdb holds only in-frame clones, not every one. Of approximately 89,000 clones in the sample, approximately 76% were seen once. Sample: PBMCs. These receptors came from a male donor in good health and CMV-seronegative.

The genes are TRBV13 and TRBJ1-6; unclear D gene. The V gene lost 5 bases and the J gene lost 8 bases, with 16 bases spanning the gap. Germline V gives CDR1 PRHDT, CDR2 FYEKMQ (reference sequence). This CDR3 is 15 amino acids long. CDR3: CASSRGKRPDSPLHF. DNA of the CDR3: TGTGCCAGCAGCCGCGGAAAAAGGCCCGATTCACCCCTCCACTTT.

The genes are TRBV6-1 and TRBJ2-3; tentative D call: TRBD2 (5 bases). There are 12 residues in the CDR3. Germline V gene data show CDR1 as MNHNS and CDR2 as SASEGT. V shed 6 bases and J shed 6 bases, with 10 bases lying between them. CDR3 sequence (DNA): TGTGCCAGCAGGGACTTTTGGGATACGCAGTATTTT. Protein sequence: CASRDFWDTQYF.

A few counts support this clone. The chain is built from TRBV19 and TRBJ1-5; D ambiguous. Deletions cut 3 bases from V and 6 bases from J, with 15 bases between. Germline CDR1 and CDR2: LNHDA and SQIVND (reference sequence). The CDR3 is 15 residues long. The CDR3 region is CASSMALHAGQPQHF. CDR3 nucleotide sequence: TGTGCCAGTAGTATGGCCCTCCATGCAGGTCAGCCCCAGCATTTT.

The CDR3 spells CASSDRVFGTGELFF. The CDR3 nucleotides are TGTGCCAGCAGTGACAGGGTTTTTGGAACCGGGGAGCTGTTTTTT. This chain joins TRBV25-1 and TRBJ2-2; D possibly corresponds to TRBD1 (5 bases). With 3 bases removed from V and 5 bases from J, the gap between germline ends came to 13 bases. From germline, CDR1 is MGHDK and CDR2 SYGVNS. The CDR3 is made up of 15 amino acids.

V is TRBV4-3 and J is TRBJ2-7; no clear D. This CDR3 is built from 14 residues. Per germline, CDR1 LGHNA and CDR2 YSLEER. V was shortened by 0 bases and J by 3 bases, with 9 bases between the two germline ends. The CDR3 spells CASSQEVRFYEQYF. For the CDR3, the DNA is TGCGCCAGCAGCCAAGAGGTTAGATTCTACGAGCAGTACTTC.

Only a few counts were recorded for this clone. This chain links TRBV6-5 with TRBJ1-5; D uncertain. The CDR3 totals 13 residues. Germline V gives CDR1 MNHEY, CDR2 SVGAGI. Trimming removed 6 bases at V and 7 bases at J, with 13 bases between. CDR3 coding DNA: TGTGCCAGCAGCCCTGAGATGAAGCAGCCCCAGCATTTT. This sequence encodes CASSPEMKQPQHF.

In the case of this clone: Germline and junction disagree at one end, which may indicate a read error. The chain combines TRBV5-1 with TRBJ2-6, with 10 positions matching TRBD1. The germline CDR1 and CDR2 sequences are SGHRS and YFSETQ. The CDR3 has 19 residues. The CDR3 DNA follows: TGCGCCAGCAGCTTGGATTTGGGACAGGGGAACTCTGGGGCCAACGGCCTGACTTTC. Its translation: CASSLDLGQGNSGANGLTF.

The chain combines TRBV27 with TRBJ2-1; D remains unclear. CDR3 length: 13 residues. Trimming stripped 3 bases from V and 8 bases from J, with 11 bases between. Germline V gene sequence: CDR1 MNHEY, CDR2 SMNVEV (reference sequence). This chain's CDR3 is CASSFNSHHEQFF. The CDR3 coding sequence is TGTGCCAGCAGTTTTAATAGTCACCATGAGCAGTTCTTC.

J is TRBJ1-4 and V is TRBV27; D might be TRBD1 (5 bases). In germline, CDR1 is MNHEY, CDR2 SMNVEV (reference sequence). Trimming removed 2 bases from V and 5 bases from J, with 12 bases in between. This CDR3 region has 15 residues. CDR3 amino acids: CASSLLPRGNEKLFF. In DNA, the CDR3 is TGTGCCAGCAGTTTACTCCCACGGGGGAATGAAAAACTGTTTTTT.

This chain joins TRBV7-2 and TRBJ1-4, with D hard to call. The germline gives CDR1 SGHTA, CDR2 FQGNSA. This CDR3 region has 13 residues. Trimming cost V 5 bases and J 6 bases, with 10 bases left between them. CDR3 coding DNA: TGTGCCAGCAGCCCCGGGAGATATGAAAAACTGTTTTTT. It translates to CASSPGRYEKLFF.

The genes are TRBV18 and TRBJ1-2; D is unclear. Trimming removed 5 bases from V and 4 bases from J, with 14 bases in between. The CDR3 is 14 amino acids. Germline lookup yields CDR1 KGHSH and CDR2 LQKENI. For the CDR3, the DNA is TGTGCCAGCTCAGAAAAACAGATGCTCTATGGCTACACCTTC. This encodes CASSEKQMLYGYTF.

This sequence joins TRBV10-3 and TRBJ2-7, with a tentative D call TRBD1 (6 bases). V shed 3 bases and J shed 4 bases, with 7 bases lying between them. The CDR3 length is 12 residues. In germline, CDR1 is ENHRY, CDR2 SYGVKD. This chain's CDR3 is CAISDRGYEQYF. CDR3 bases: TGTGCCATCAGTGACAGGGGTTACGAGCAGTACTTC.

The chain employs TRBV6-6 and TRBJ1-5; maybe TRBD1 (6 bases). V lost 8 bases and J 5 bases, leaving 10 bases between the germline ends. There are 12 residues in the CDR3. Germline V gene sequence: CDR1 MNHNY, CDR2 SVGAGI (reference sequence). The CDR3 DNA reads TGTGCCAGCCAGGGGTCCTATCAGCCCCAGCATTTT. Its translation: CASQGSYQPQHF.

The chain recombines TRBV11-3 with TRBJ2-3, with D maybe TRBD2 (6 bases). Trimming left V 5 bases short and J 4 bases short, with 10 bases between. CDR1 SGHNT and CDR2 YENEEA come from the germline V gene. The length of the CDR3 is 13 residues. The CDR3: CASSVAGSDTQYF. The DNA of the CDR3 is TGTGCCAGCAGCGTCGCGGGATCAGATACGCAGTATTTT. Together with reference TRBV11-3 and TRBJ2-3, the CDR3 gives the full variable domain: EAGVVQSPRYKIIEKKQPVAFWCNPISGHNTLYWYLQNLGQGPELLIRYENEEAVDDSQLPKDRFSAERLKGVDSTLKIQPAELGDSAVYLCASSVAGSDTQYFGPGTRLTVL.

The table lists this clone with a few counts. The rearrangement uses TRBV2 and TRBJ1-2; D perhaps matches TRBD1 (5 bases). V gave up 4 bases and J gave up 4 bases, with 13 bases separating them. CDR1 and CDR2 from the germline V gene are SNHLY and FYNNEI. The CDR3 consists of 14 residues. The CDR3 nucleotides are TGTGCCAGCAGTGTTAGCCAGGGAGGCTATGGCTACACCTTC. Its translation: CASSVSQGGYGYTF.

Comment on this clone: At one of its ends the junction is not consistent with the germline gene, which may arise from a read error. The rearrangement links TRBV7-9 to TRBJ1-3; D is unresolved. The CDR3 length is 12 residues. From germline, CDR1 is SEHNR and CDR2 FQNEAQ (reference sequence). The CDR3 DNA is TGTGCCAGCAGCTTATCCGCGGGCGGGAGGCATTTT. This encodes CASSLSAGGRHF.

The chain uses TRBV7-2 and TRBJ1-1, with a weak D call TRBD1 (5 bases). CDR3 size: 13 residues. Germline V gene lookup returns CDR1 SGHTA and CDR2 FQGNSA. V was shortened by 3 bases and J by 1 base, with 6 bases between the two germline ends. The DNA for the CDR3 is TGTGCCAGCAGCTTTCAGGGGAACACTGAAGCTTTCTTT. Its translation is CASSFQGNTEAFF.

The chain is built from TRBV29-1 and TRBJ2-1, with TRBD2 as a possible D gene (6 bases). Germline CDR1 is SQVTM and CDR2 is ANQGSEA. The V end was cut by 4 bases, the J end by 9 bases, with 13 bases between. The CDR3 has 12 amino acids. The CDR3 DNA reads as TGCAGCGTTGGAAACCCGGGGGTTGAGCAGTTCTTC. This sequence encodes CSVGNPGVEQFF.

The chain couples TRBV7-2 to TRBJ2-1; maybe TRBD2 (5 bases). Trimming left V 3 bases short and J 0 bases short, with 18 bases between. The CDR3 length is 18 residues. Germline V lookup: CDR1 SGHTA, CDR2 FQGNSA. The CDR3 reads CASSLFSQAVSSYNEQFF. Written as DNA, the CDR3 is TGTGCCAGCAGCTTGTTTTCCCAAGCGGTGAGCTCCTACAATGAGCAGTTCTTC.

V is TRBV19 and J is TRBJ1-5; TRBD1 is a possible D gene (6 bases). The CDR3 spans 12 residues. Between the trimmed V and J ends, which lost 6 bases and 4 bases, there was a span of 7 bases. From germline, CDR1 is LNHDA and CDR2 SQIVND (reference sequence). CDR3 DNA: TGTGCCAGTAGCCAGGGGAATCAGCCCCAGCATTTT. It translates to CASSQGNQPQHF.

This chain connects TRBV5-4 to TRBJ2-2; 12 bases agree with TRBD2. The CDR3 has 18 amino acids. Losses at the gene ends were 5 bases for V and 3 bases for J; bases not matched to a gene: 11. Germline values: CDR1 SGHNT, CDR2 YYREEE (reference sequence). CDR3 sequence reads: CASRSSSGRAWYTGELFF. The CDR3 nucleotides read TGTGCCAGCAGGTCATCTAGCGGGAGGGCCTGGTACACCGGGGAGCTGTTTTTT.

The chain couples TRBV7-2 to TRBJ1-6; possible D gene TRBD1, 6 bases. Germline lookup yields CDR1 SGHTA and CDR2 FQGNSA. Deletions cut 3 bases from V and 0 bases from J, with 18 bases between. The CDR3 is made up of 19 amino acids. The CDR3 here is CASSFVIRRGSSYNSPLHF. DNA of the CDR3: TGTGCCAGCAGCTTTGTCATTCGCAGGGGTAGCTCCTATAATTCACCCCTCCACTTT.

The chain has TRBV10-3 and TRBJ2-3; unclear D gene. Germline CDR1 reads ENHRY; CDR2 reads SYGVKD. The germline V and J ends were trimmed by 5 bases and 4 bases, with 13 bases remaining between them. The CDR3 is 14 residues long. Written as DNA, the CDR3 is TGTGCCATCAGTCCTCCGAGTTCGTCAGATACGCAGTATTTT. Its translation: CAISPPSSSDTQYF.

The chain is built from TRBV6-1 and TRBJ1-3; D possibly corresponds to TRBD1 (5 bases). Germline CDR1 is MNHNS and CDR2 is SASEGT. The CDR3 is 14 residues long. The V end was cut by 10 bases, the J end by 1 base, with 14 bases between. CDR3 coding DNA: TGTGCCACCATTTGGGGGGGGTCTGGAAACACCATATATTTT. Amino acid sequence: CATIWGGSGNTIYF.

V is TRBV5-6 and J is TRBJ1-2, with a tentative D call TRBD1 (5 bases). The CDR3 contains 15 residues. V shed 4 bases and J shed 5 bases, with 18 bases lying between them. Germline lookup yields CDR1 SGHDT and CDR2 YYEEEE. In DNA form, the CDR3 reads TGTGCCAGCAGCGGGGGAGATCGGGGGTTATATGGCTACACCTTC. Translation: CASSGGDRGLYGYTF.

The chain uses TRBV27 and TRBJ2-3; 9 bases are a match to TRBD2. Per the germline V gene, CDR1 is MNHEY and CDR2 is SMNVEV (reference sequence). Trimming removed 2 bases from V and 6 bases from J; junction bases left unmatched: 9. The CDR3 runs to 16 residues. CDR3 bases: TGTGCCAGCAGTTTAGCCGGGACTAGCTATCGTGATACGCAGTATTTT. Its protein product is CASSLAGTSYRDTQYF.

Remarks on this clone: An end of the junction does not agree with germline; a read error may underlie this. V usage is TRBV25-1 and J usage is TRBJ2-4; 8 nucleotides agree with TRBD2. The germline gives CDR1 MGHDK, CDR2 SYGVNS. The CDR3 extends over 16 amino acids. CDR3 DNA: TGTGCCAGCAGTGAATCGGGAGGGAGGGCCAAAAACAGTCAGTACTTC. Encoded protein: CASSESGGRAKNSQYF. Supplemented by reference TRBV25-1 and TRBJ2-4, the full variable domain reads EADIYQTPRYLVIGTGKKITLECSQTMGHDKMYWYQQDPGMELHLIHYSYGVNSTEKGDLSSESTVSRIRTEHFPLTLESARPSHTSQYLCASSESGGRAKNSQYFGAGTRLSVL.

The gene calls are TRBV5-1 and TRBJ2-1, with TRBD2 identical over 11 bases. From germline, CDR1 is SGHRS and CDR2 YFSETQ. The ends lost 4 bases at V and 3 bases at J; junction bases unmatched: 9. The CDR3 spans 17 residues. The CDR3 coding sequence is TGCGCCAGCAGCCCCGAACCGGGACTAGCGGACTACAATGAGCAGTTCTTC. Amino acids: CASSPEPGLADYNEQFF.

This clone came up a few times. The V gene is TRBV9, the J gene TRBJ2-6, with 10 bases that match TRBD1. This CDR3 spans 20 amino acids. The V segment lost 2 bases and the J segment 3 bases; nucleotides outside the gene matches: 14. CDR1 and CDR2 from the germline V gene are SGDLS and YYNGEE. CDR3 sequence: CASSVPLPGQGHGGANVLTF. For the CDR3, the DNA is TGTGCCAGCAGCGTCCCCCTTCCGGGACAGGGGCATGGTGGGGCCAACGTCCTGACTTTC.